This is a list of T cell receptor beta chains from one sample in a study of cytomegalovirus exposure and HLA in healthy donors. Repertoires were generated with immunoSEQ multiplex PCR, while TCRdb's copy carries only in-frame clones and drops some. The profile covers about 270,000 clones, with approximately 83% appearing a single time and around 1% taken by the ten largest. Sequencing input: PBMCs. These receptors were collected from a woman aged 18-29 years in good health and CMV-seronegative. Each CDR3 is given with its conserved first and last residue. D genes are given only for firm matches.

d_call j_call v_call cdr3_aa
TRBD1 TRBJ2-2 TRBV19 CASTQPPGTASMAGELFF
TRBD2 TRBJ2-7 TRBV6-6 CASSYSREGYEQYF
TRBD2 TRBJ2-3 TRBV29-1 CSVISGSTDTQYF
. TRBJ2-5 TRBV11-2 CASSLPRVSQETQYF
. TRBJ2-7 TRBV21-1 CASTRLGQGADEQYF
TRBD2 TRBJ2-1 TRBV6-5 CASSYPGLAGSNEQFF
. TRBJ2-2 TRBV18 CASSLIQGTGELFF
TRBD2 TRBJ2-1 TRBV7-9 CASTVSGRTYNEQFF
. TRBJ2-7 TRBV4-3 CASSQDLQGEDYEQYF
TRBD1 TRBJ2-5 TRBV9 CASSSRDRQETQYF
TRBD1 TRBJ2-7 TRBV6-5 CASSLNRDSYEQYF
TRBD1 TRBJ1-5 TRBV28 CASSLTGRQPQHF
. TRBJ2-7 TRBV4-3 CASSQEGNLLYF
TRBD2 TRBJ2-3 TRBV28 CASSRTSGPTDTQYF
. TRBJ1-1 TRBV6-4 CASGTSMNTEAFF
TRBD1 TRBJ1-1 TRBV30 CAWRDRGLENTEAFF
. TRBJ1-3 TRBV28 CASSLLGGSGNTIYF
. TRBJ1-6 TRBV28 CASRTPGIYSPLHF
. TRBJ2-3 TRBV5-6 CASSLLGALGDTQYF
TRBD1 TRBJ2-5 TRBV7-8 CASSHGQGSSQETQYF
TRBD2 TRBJ2-3 TRBV7-3 CASSRDYTDTQYF
TRBD2 TRBJ2-7 TRBV4-2 CASSQGGGTSGRAHEQYF
TRBD1 TRBJ2-3 TRBV5-6 CASSLLQGEDTQYF
. TRBJ2-7 TRBV6-1 CASSELVSDPGNEQYF
. TRBJ2-7 TRBV5-8 CASSPGQGAYEQYF
. TRBJ1-5 TRBV5-1 CASSQSSGDQPQHF
. TRBJ2-5 TRBV30 CAGNGGGFGTQYF
. TRBJ1-2 TRBV5-1 CASSPGSNYGYTF
. TRBJ1-5 TRBV18 CASSLARSNQPQHF
TRBD2 TRBJ2-3 TRBV27 CASSPGLAGGRDSTDTQYF
TRBD2 TRBJ2-3 TRBV7-9 CASRLAQVGTDTQYF
. TRBJ2-3 TRBV10-1 CASSESYLLAPGDADTQYF
TRBD1 TRBJ1-2 TRBV6-5 CASSRTGQSDGYTF
TRBD2 TRBJ2-7 TRBV5-4 CASSMAPAGNYEQYF
TRBD2 TRBJ2-1 TRBV4-1 CASSPGGLAGAFEQFF
. TRBJ1-1 TRBV19 CASIDFRGNTEAFF
TRBD2 TRBJ2-3 TRBV9 CASSPLSGGENTQYF
. TRBJ2-5 TRBV20-1 CSGKSGETQYF
TRBD2 TRBJ2-5 TRBV5-1 CASSYLAGGKETQYF
. TRBJ2-7 TRBV11-2 CASSSISEVYLSYEQYF
. TRBJ1-5 TRBV7-2 CASSLEGQGNQPQHF
TRBD1 TRBJ2-3 TRBV5-1 CASSARDRSTDTQYF
. TRBJ1-5 TRBV10-3 CAISEVDNQPQHF
TRBD1 TRBJ1-2 TRBV10-3 CAISNGVGQGYGYTF
. TRBJ1-1 TRBV27 CASSLGWRTAGPEAFF
TRBD1 TRBJ2-7 TRBV11-2 CASSLGQGVAYEQYF
. TRBJ1-1 TRBV4-3 CASSHDTGVNTEAFF
. TRBJ2-7 TRBV30 CAWGETGLGGEQYF
TRBD1 TRBJ2-2 TRBV10-3 CAISGTGRGGELFF
TRBD1 TRBJ1-4 TRBV11-2 CASSVGGTGTSNEKLFF
. TRBJ2-2 TRBV6-1 CASSLTGELFF
TRBD1 TRBJ2-7 TRBV15 CATSRNPGQGAREQYF
. TRBJ2-2 TRBV7-6 CASSLRPEGTGELFF
TRBD2 TRBJ2-1 TRBV27 CASRNSGSRSNEQFF
. TRBJ1-5 TRBV6-5 CASSYRGYSNQPQHF
. TRBJ2-1 TRBV14 CASSRGGPGEQFF
TRBD2 TRBJ2-7 TRBV10-3 CAISVTSGVFSYEQYF
TRBD1 TRBJ1-2 TRBV30 CAWSGQGGFNYGYTF